This T cell receptor (beta chain) was identified in a study of T cells after posttransplantation cyclophosphamide. Clones were sequenced by immunoSEQ multiplex PCR, and TCRdb holds only the in-frame ones, with some missing. The sample consists of tens of thousands of clones, about 91% of them appearing once. V lost 5 bases to trimming and J lost 7 bases; unmatched junction nucleotides: 10. The CDR3 is 14 residues long. CDR1 and CDR2 (germline): LNHNV, YYDKDF (reference sequence). This related bone marrow graft donor gave peripheral blood on the day of marrow donation. The sample consisted of PBMCs. This sequence originates from a woman in her forties or fifties in good health and a related stem cell transplant donor. This chain joins TRBV15 and TRBJ1-2, with 7 bases lining up with TRBD1. Here the CDR3 reads CATSHRQGAVGYTF. The CDR3 nucleotides read TGTGCCACCAGCCACAGACAGGGTGCCGTTGGCTACACCTTC.